This TCR beta chain was retrieved from a study of blood T cell repertoires in COVID-19. Study-wide context: COVID-19 samples from acute and convalescent phases originated in the United States, Italy and Spain. In each case, the material was cDNA or gDNA derived from T cells, B-cell-depleted T cells, or PBMCs.

Original processing notes: Estimation of nucleated cell counts relied on the amplification of reference gene primers. Clones were sequenced by immunoSEQ multiplex PCR, and TCRdb holds only the in-frame ones, with some missing. The V and J calls and clone size were taken over from that table, and D and trimming were inferred from the DNA. The sample has under 150,000 clones; about nine tenths are singletons. The germline gives CDR1 MDHEN, CDR2 SYDVKM. The CDR3 totals 15 residues. J was trimmed by 4 bases and V by 5 bases; bases with no gene match: 10. This chain connects TRBV28 to TRBJ2-5, with 7 bases that match TRBD1. The receptor was derived from a human donor with active COVID-19. The donor label of this sample is uncertain. Material: peripheral blood. The CDR3 spells CASSLRQGLSETQYF. The CDR3 bases are TGTGCCAGCAGTCTCAGACAGGGCTTGTCAGAGACCCAGTACTTC.